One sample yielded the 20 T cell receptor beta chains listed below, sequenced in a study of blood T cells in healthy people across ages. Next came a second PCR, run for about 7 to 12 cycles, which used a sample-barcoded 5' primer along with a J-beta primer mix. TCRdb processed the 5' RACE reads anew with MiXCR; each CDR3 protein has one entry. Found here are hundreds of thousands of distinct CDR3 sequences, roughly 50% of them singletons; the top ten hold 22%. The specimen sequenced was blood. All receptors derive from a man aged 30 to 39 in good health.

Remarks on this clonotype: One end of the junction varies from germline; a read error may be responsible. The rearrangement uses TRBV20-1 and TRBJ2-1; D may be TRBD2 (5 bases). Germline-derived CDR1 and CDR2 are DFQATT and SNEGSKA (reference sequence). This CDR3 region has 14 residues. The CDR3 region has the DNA TGCAGTGCTAGAGCGAGGGTGAACACGAATGAGCGGTTCTTC. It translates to CSARARVNTNERFF.

The CDR3 protein is CASRAQGGSQETQYF. Here the CDR3 DNA reads TGTGCCAGCAGAGCCCAGGGGGGCTCACAAGAGACCCAGTACTTC. V and J are TRBV6-5 and TRBJ2-5, with TRBD1 as a possible D gene (7 bases). The CDR3 sequence is 15 residues long. The germline V gene has CDR1 MNHEY and CDR2 SVGAGI. V was trimmed by 6 bases and J by 2 bases, leaving 16 bases between them.

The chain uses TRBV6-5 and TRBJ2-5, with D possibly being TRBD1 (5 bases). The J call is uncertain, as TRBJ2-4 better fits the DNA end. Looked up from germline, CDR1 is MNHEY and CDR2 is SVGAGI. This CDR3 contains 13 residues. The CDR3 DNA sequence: TGTGCCAGCGCCAGGGCTTACGTGGACATTCAGTACTTC. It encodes CASARAYVDIQYF.

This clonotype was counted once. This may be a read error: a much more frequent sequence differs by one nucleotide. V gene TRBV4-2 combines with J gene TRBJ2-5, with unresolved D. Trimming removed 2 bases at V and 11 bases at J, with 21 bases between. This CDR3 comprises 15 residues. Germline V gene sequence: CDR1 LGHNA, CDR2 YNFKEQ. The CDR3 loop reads CASSQSTDPQYEQYF. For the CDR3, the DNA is TGTGCCAGCAGCCAAAGCACCGACCCCCAATATGAGCAGTACTTC.

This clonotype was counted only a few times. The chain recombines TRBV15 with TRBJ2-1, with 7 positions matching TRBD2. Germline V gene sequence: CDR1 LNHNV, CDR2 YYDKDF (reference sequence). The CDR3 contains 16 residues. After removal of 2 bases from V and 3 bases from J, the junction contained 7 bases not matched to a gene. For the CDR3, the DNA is TGTGCCACCAGCAGACTGAGCGGGGTAGGCTACAATGAGCAGTTCTTC. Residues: CATSRLSGVGYNEQFF.

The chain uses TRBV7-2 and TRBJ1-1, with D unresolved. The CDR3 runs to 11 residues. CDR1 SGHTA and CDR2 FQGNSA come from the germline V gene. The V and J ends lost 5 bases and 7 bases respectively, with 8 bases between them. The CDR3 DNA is TGTGCCAGCAGCCCACTCTATGAAGCTTTCTTT. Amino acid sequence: CASSPLYEAFF.

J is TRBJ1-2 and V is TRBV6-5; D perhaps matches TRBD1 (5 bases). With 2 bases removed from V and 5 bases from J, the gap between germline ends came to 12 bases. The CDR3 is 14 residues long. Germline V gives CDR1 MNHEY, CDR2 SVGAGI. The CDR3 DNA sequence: TGTGCCAGCAGTTACAGGGGCAAGAAGTATGGCTACACCTTC. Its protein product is CASSYRGKKYGYTF.

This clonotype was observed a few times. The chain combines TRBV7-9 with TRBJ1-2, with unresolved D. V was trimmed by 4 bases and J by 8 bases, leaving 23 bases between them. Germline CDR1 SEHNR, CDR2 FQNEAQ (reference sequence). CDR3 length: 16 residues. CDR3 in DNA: TGTGCCAGCAGCTCGCCAACCAGTCCCGGGATGGGAGGCTACACCTTC. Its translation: CASSSPTSPGMGGYTF.

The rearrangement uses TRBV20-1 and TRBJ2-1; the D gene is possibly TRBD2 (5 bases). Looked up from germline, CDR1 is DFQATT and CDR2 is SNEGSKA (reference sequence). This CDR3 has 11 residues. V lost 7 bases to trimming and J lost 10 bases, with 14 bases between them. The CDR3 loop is CSEARVREQFF. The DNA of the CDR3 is TGCAGTGAGGCGAGGGTGCGGGAGCAGTTCTTC.

CDR3 sequence (DNA): TGTGCCAGCAGTGTGGGACAGGACTACAATGAGCAGTTCTTC. As protein: CASSVGQDYNEQFF. The V call is TRBV28, the J call TRBJ2-1, with 8 bases lining up with TRBD1. The CDR3 has 14 amino acids. CDR1 MDHEN and CDR2 SYDVKM come from the germline V gene. V lost 5 bases and J lost 3; bases outside the gene matches: 3.

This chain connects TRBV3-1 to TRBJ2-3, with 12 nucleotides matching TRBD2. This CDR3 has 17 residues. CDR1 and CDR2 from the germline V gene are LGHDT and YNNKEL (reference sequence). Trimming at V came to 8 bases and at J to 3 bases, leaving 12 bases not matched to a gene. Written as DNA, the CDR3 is TGTGCCAGCGGGGGGACTAGCGGGTTTGATCGTACAGATACGCAGTATTTT. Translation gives CASGGTSGFDRTDTQYF.

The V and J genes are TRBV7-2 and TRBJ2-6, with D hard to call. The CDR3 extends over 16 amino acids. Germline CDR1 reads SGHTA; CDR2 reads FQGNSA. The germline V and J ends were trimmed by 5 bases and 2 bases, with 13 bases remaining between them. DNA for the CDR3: TGTGCCAGCAGCGCCCGACGGTTAACTGGGGCCAACGTCCTGACTTTC. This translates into CASSARRLTGANVLTF.

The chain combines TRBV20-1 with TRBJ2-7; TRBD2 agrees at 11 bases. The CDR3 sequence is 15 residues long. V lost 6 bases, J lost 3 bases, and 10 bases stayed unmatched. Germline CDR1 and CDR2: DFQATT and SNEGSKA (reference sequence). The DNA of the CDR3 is TGCAGTGCACGAAGGTCACTAGCGGGGGACTACGAGCAGTACTTC. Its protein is CSARRSLAGDYEQYF.

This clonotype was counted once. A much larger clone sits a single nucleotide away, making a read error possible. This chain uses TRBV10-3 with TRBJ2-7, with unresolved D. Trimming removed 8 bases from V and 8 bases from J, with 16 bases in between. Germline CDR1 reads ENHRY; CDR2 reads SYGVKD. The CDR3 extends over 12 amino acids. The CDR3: CAIGAESLQQYF. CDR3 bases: TGTGCCATCGGTGCCGAGTCCCTCCAGCAGTACTTC.

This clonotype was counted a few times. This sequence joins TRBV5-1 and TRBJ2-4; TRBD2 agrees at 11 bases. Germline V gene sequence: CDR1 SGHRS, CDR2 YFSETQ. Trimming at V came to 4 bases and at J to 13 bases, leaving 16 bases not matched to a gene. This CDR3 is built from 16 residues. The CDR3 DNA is TGCGCCAGCAGCACGACCGTGGGACTAGCGGACCTCAAGCAGTACTTC. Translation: CASSTTVGLADLKQYF.

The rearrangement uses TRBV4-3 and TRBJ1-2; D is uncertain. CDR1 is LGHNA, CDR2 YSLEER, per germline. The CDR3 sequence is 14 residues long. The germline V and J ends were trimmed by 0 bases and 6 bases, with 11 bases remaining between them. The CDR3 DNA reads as TGCGCCAGCAGCCAAGATGGGTACAGCGATGGCTACACCTTC. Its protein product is CASSQDGYSDGYTF.

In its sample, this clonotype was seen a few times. The chain's CDR3 is CASSRLTGSNTEAFF. The CDR3 DNA is TGTGCCAGCAGCCGTCTGACAGGGTCGAACACTGAAGCTTTCTTT. The genes are TRBV11-2 and TRBJ1-1; 7 bases map to TRBD1. Germline lookup yields CDR1 SGHAT and CDR2 FQNNGV. V trimming: 5 bases; J trimming: 1 base; junction bases outside the gene matches: 7. The CDR3 runs 15 residues.

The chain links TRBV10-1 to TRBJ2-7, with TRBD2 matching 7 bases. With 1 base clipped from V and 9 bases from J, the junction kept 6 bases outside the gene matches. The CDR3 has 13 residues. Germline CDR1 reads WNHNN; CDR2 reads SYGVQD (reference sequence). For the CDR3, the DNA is TGCGCCAGCAGTGAGTTACAGCCGGGGGGGCAGTACTTC. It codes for CASSELQPGGQYF.

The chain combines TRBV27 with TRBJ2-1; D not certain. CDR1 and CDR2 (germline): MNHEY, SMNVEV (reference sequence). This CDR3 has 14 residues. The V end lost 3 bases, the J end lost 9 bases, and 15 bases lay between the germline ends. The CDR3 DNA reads TGTGCCAGCAGTTTCGGACCAACTAACGGTGAGCAGTTCTTC. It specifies CASSFGPTNGEQFF.

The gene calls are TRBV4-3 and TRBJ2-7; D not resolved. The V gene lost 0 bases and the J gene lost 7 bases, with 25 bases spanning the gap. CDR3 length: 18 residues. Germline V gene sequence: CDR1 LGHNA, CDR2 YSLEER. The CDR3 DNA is TGCGCCAGCAGCCAAGATCTCCTCATAGAGGTCCTTTTGGATGAGCAGTACTTC. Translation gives CASSQDLLIEVLLDEQYF.